The 9 T cell receptor beta chains presented below share a single source sample, sequenced in a study of blood T cell repertoires in COVID-19. TCRdb keeps only in-frame clones here, not all; method: immunoSEQ multiplex PCR. This sample has 400,000 to 500,000 clones; around nine tenths occur once, and the top ten carry over 1.5%. Sequenced sample: PBMCs or T cells enriched from blood (not recorded which). The receptors were gathered from a woman in her 40s who had recovered from COVID-19.

The DNA for the CDR3 is TGTGCCAGCAGCGAGGGGCTAGCGGGAACATCGAGCTCCTACGAGCAGTACTTC. Translating it yields CASSEGLAGTSSSYEQYF. V is TRBV9 and J is TRBJ2-7, with 9 bases fitting TRBD2. The CDR3 extends over 18 amino acids. Germline CDR1 SGDLS, CDR2 YYNGEE. Trimming at V came to 3 bases and at J to 0 bases, leaving 13 bases not matched to a gene.

This clone was seen a few times. The chain combines TRBV18 with TRBJ2-7, with D possibly being TRBD1 (5 bases). Deletions cut 3 bases from V and 7 bases from J, with 19 bases between. This CDR3 region has 15 residues. Germline CDR1 reads KGHSH; CDR2 reads LQKENI. In DNA form, the CDR3 reads TGTGCCAGCTCACCTTCAGGGAACCCCTATGGGGAGCAGTACTTC. This codes for CASSPSGNPYGEQYF.

The chain is built from TRBV24-1 and TRBJ1-2; D unresolved. Germline values: CDR1 KGHDR, CDR2 SFDVKD. The CDR3 spans 12 residues. V dropped 4 bases and J dropped 8 bases, with 10 bases sitting between them. This chain's CDR3 is CATSDPLGGYTF. The CDR3 nucleotides read TGTGCCACCAGTGACCCCCTCGGGGGCTACACCTTC.

The chain carries TRBV7-6 and TRBJ1-6; D is perhaps TRBD1 (5 bases). V was pared by 0 bases and J by 9 bases, with 12 bases between. Germline CDR1 and CDR2: SGHVS and FNYEAQ. The CDR3 has 15 amino acids. The CDR3 is CASSLARSGGSPLHF. CDR3 sequence (DNA): TGTGCCAGCAGCTTAGCGAGATCCGGGGGTTCACCCCTCCACTTT. The full variable domain, its missing parts supplied by reference TRBV7-6 and TRBJ1-6, is GAGVSQSPRYKVTKRGQDVALRCDPISGHVSLYWYRQALGQGPEFLTYFNYEAQQDKSGLPNDRFSAERPEGSISTLTIQRTEQRDSAMYRCASSLARSGGSPLHFGNGTRLTVT.

V gene TRBV10-3 combines with J gene TRBJ1-2; the D is unclear. CDR3 size: 13 residues. Germline CDR1 is ENHRY and CDR2 is SYGVKD. Trimming pared 2 bases from V and 1 base from J, leaving 5 bases between. For the CDR3, the DNA is TGTGCCATCAGTGAGGCAGGTAACTATGGCTACACCTTC. Its protein product is CAISEAGNYGYTF.

The rearrangement uses TRBV6-5 and TRBJ2-2; 8 bases align to TRBD2. The germline V gene encodes CDR1 MNHEY and CDR2 SVGAGI. The V and J ends lost 0 bases and 4 bases, in that order; junction bases with no gene match: 4. The CDR3 is 16 residues long. The CDR3 is CASSYSRGRTTGELFF. The CDR3 DNA follows: TGTGCCAGCAGTTACTCGCGCGGGAGGACCACCGGGGAGCTGTTTTTT.

This rearrangement joins TRBV24-1 to TRBJ2-7, with TRBD1 matching over 10 bases. Trimming cost V 9 bases and J 1 base; bases outside gene matches: 5. The CDR3 contains 14 residues. CDR1 is KGHDR and CDR2 is SFDVKD in the germline V gene. The CDR3 sequence is CATGPGQGSYEQYF. In nucleotides, the CDR3 is TGTGCCACCGGGCCGGGACAGGGGTCCTACGAGCAGTACTTC.

The chain combines TRBV10-3 with TRBJ1-3; D unclear. V dropped 3 bases and J dropped 3 bases, with 6 bases sitting between them. The CDR3 consists of 13 residues. Germline V gene sequence: CDR1 ENHRY, CDR2 SYGVKD. The CDR3 is CAISDAVGNTIYF. CDR3 DNA: TGTGCCATCAGTGATGCGGTTGGAAACACCATATATTTT.

V and J are TRBV27 and TRBJ2-1; 7 bases fit TRBD2. CDR3 length equals 15 residues. V trimming: 0 bases; J trimming: 5 bases; junction bases outside the gene matches: 4. Germline V lookup: CDR1 MNHEY, CDR2 SMNVEV (reference sequence). The CDR3 nucleotides are TGTGCCAGCAGTTTATCGTTTGGGACTAACAATGAGCAGTTCTTC. It encodes CASSLSFGTNNEQFF.